Listed here is a single T cell receptor (beta chain). The protocol was immunoSEQ multiplex PCR, while the TCRdb copy is restricted to in-frame clones and leaves out a portion. The table has several thousand clones, 75% to 90% seen once. Looked up from germline, CDR1 is SEHNR and CDR2 is FQNEAQ (reference sequence). The CDR3 runs 12 residues. V was clipped by 5 bases and J by 5 bases, with 9 bases between them. The data belong to a study of T cell clonotyping in hematopoietic cell transplantation. This specimen was peripheral blood mononuclear cells, taken 100 days after allogeneic stem cell transplant. The chain uses TRBV7-9 and TRBJ1-1; D unresolved. This clonotype was sampled from a male patient aged 40 to 50 who had an allogeneic stem cell transplant from an unrelated donor, so the T cells may come from the graft donor. Some clones in this sample may be carry-over from other donors' samples. The CDR3 DNA is TGTGCCAGCAGCCTGATGGAAACTGAAGCTTTCTTT. Encoded protein: CASSLMETEAFF.